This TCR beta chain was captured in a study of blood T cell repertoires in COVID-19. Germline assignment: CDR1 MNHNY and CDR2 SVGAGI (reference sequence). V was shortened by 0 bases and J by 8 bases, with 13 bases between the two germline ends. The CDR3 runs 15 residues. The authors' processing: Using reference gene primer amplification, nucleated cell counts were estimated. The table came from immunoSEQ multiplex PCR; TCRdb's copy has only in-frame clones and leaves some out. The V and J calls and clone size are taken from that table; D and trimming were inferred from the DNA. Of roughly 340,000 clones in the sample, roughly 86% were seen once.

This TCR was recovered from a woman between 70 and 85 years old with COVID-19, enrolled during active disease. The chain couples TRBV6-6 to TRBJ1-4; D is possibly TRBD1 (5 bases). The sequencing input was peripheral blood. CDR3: CASSYSGGAAEKLFF. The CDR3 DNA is TGTGCCAGCAGTTACTCGGGGGGTGCGGCCGAAAAACTGTTTTTT.